This T cell receptor beta chain was retrieved from a study of shared clonotypes between healthy human individuals. Study outcomes and limitations: All-four-donor shared clonotypes had higher generation probabilities than non-shared clonotypes did. Few donors limited the genetic and exposure-history diversity represented.

Per the study methods: ImmunoSEQ output lacked quality scores and full-length reads, limiting matched filtering. Sequencing was performed with immunoSEQ multiplex PCR; in TCRdb, only in-frame clones are kept and a portion is missing. The V and J calls and the clone size are those of that table, but D and trimming were determined from the DNA. This sample has about 2 million clones, with roughly 94% found just once. The naive CD8 population came from CD45RO-negative cells selected for CCR7, without terminally differentiated effector memory CD45RA+ cells. Caucasian adults residing in Nashville, Tennessee made up all the donors. The ends were cut back, 5 bases at V and 2 bases at J, with 25 bases in the middle. The germline CDR1 and CDR2 sequences are SEHNR and FQNEAQ (reference sequence). The CDR3 totals 19 residues. As regards this clone: Its antigen remains unknown.

This chain links TRBV7-9 with TRBJ2-1; D may be TRBD1 (6 bases). What was sequenced was naive CD8+ T cells sorted from blood. This clonotype originated in a man aged 18 to 29 in good health. The CDR3 DNA follows: TGTGCCAGCAGCCCAAGAGTCCCCTCCACAGGGTTCCCCTACAATGAGCAGTTCTTC. Translation: CASSPRVPSTGFPYNEQFF.